The 24 T cell receptor beta chains listed next were all sequenced from one sample in a study of CD8 T cells in Susac syndrome. It was with random hexamers that 0.5 to 1 ug RNA was reverse transcribed. TCRdb itself ran the immunoSEQ multiplex PCR reads through MiXCR, one entry per CDR3 protein. The sample has 200,000 to 300,000 distinct CDR3 sequences; about 94% are singletons. Material for sequencing was CD4+ T cells from PBMCs. The receptors were gathered from a human donor with multiple sclerosis.

The chain has TRBV3-1 and TRBJ1-3; D is unresolved. Germline CDR1 LGHDT, CDR2 YNNKEL (reference sequence). The V end was cut by 4 bases, the J end by 8 bases, with 9 bases between. The CDR3 is 12 residues long. The CDR3 loop is CASSPTSDTIYF. For the CDR3, the DNA is TGTGCCAGCAGCCCCACCTCCGACACCATATATTTT.

The chain combines TRBV11-3 with TRBJ2-2; a possible D gene is TRBD2 (6 bases). The CDR3 consists of 13 residues. From germline, CDR1 is SGHNT and CDR2 YENEEA. V was trimmed by 10 bases and J by 7 bases, leaving 16 bases between them. CDR3 in amino acids: CAIVEGSIGELFF. CDR3 in DNA: TGTGCCATCGTGGAGGGTTCCATCGGGGAGCTGTTTTTT.

The chain uses TRBV7-2 and TRBJ2-7, with D tentatively TRBD2 (5 bases). The CDR3 has 14 residues. CDR1 is SGHTA, CDR2 FQGNSA, per germline. V lost 5 bases to trimming and J lost 2 bases, with 13 bases between them. For the CDR3, the DNA is TGTGCCAGCAGCCCGACGGGGTTAACCTACGAGCAGTACTTC. It specifies CASSPTGLTYEQYF.

The chain combines TRBV28 with TRBJ2-1, with TRBD1 matching 10 bases. CDR3 size: 14 residues. V trimming: 4 bases; J trimming: 7 bases; junction bases outside the gene matches: 4. Germline V gene lookup returns CDR1 MDHEN and CDR2 SYDVKM. As DNA, the CDR3 is TGTGCCAGCAGTTCTCGGACAGGGGGGAATGAGCAGTTCTTC. Its translation is CASSSRTGGNEQFF.

The rearrangement links TRBV20-1 to TRBJ2-7, with D tentatively TRBD2 (6 bases). CDR1 DFQATT and CDR2 SNEGSKA come from the germline V gene (reference sequence). The germline V and J ends were trimmed by 5 bases and 3 bases, with 14 bases remaining between them. This CDR3 contains 13 residues. As DNA, the CDR3 is TGCAGTGCTGAGCCGGGACTTGGCTACGAGCAGTACTTC. Its translation: CSAEPGLGYEQYF.

The chain is built from TRBV25-1 and TRBJ2-2; possibly TRBD2 for D (6 bases). Per the germline V gene, CDR1 is MGHDK and CDR2 is SYGVNS. This CDR3 region has 13 residues. Between the trimmed V and J ends, which lost 4 bases and 5 bases, there was a span of 8 bases. The CDR3 loop is CASSVGGTGELFF. CDR3 DNA sequence: TGTGCCAGCAGTGTTGGGGGGACCGGGGAGCTGTTTTTT.

V and J are TRBV7-2 and TRBJ2-7; TRBD1 is a possible D gene (5 bases). V was cut by 1 base and J by 2 bases, with 9 bases left in between. Germline V CDR1 and CDR2: SGHTA, FQGNSA. The length of the CDR3 is 14 residues. The CDR3 bases are TGTGCCAGCAGCTTAGTTGGCAGGGCCTACGAGCAGTACTTC. It encodes CASSLVGRAYEQYF.

V and J are TRBV9 and TRBJ2-1, with D perhaps matching TRBD2 (6 bases). V gave up 0 bases and J gave up 9 bases, with 19 bases separating them. The CDR3 is 16 residues long. CDR1 and CDR2 from the germline V gene are SGDLS and YYNGEE. The CDR3 protein is CASSVETLAGRFEQFF. CDR3 bases: TGTGCCAGCAGCGTAGAAACACTGGCGGGAAGGTTTGAGCAGTTCTTC. Complete variable domain (other parts from reference TRBV9 and TRBJ2-1): DSGVTQTPKHLITATGQRVTLRCSPRSGDLSVYWYQQSLDQGLQFLIQYYNGEERAKGNILERFSAQQFPDLHSELNLSSLELGDSALYFCASSVETLAGRFEQFFGPGTRLTVL.

The gene calls are TRBV20-1 and TRBJ1-2; D remains ambiguous. CDR1 is DFQATT, CDR2 SNEGSKA, per germline (reference sequence). The CDR3 spans 14 residues. The V gene lost 6 bases and the J gene lost 0 bases, with 14 bases spanning the gap. In DNA form, the CDR3 reads TGCAGTGCCCCCTCGGGCGCCGCTAACTATGGCTACACCTTC. This gives the protein CSAPSGAANYGYTF.

The chain is built from TRBV29-1 and TRBJ2-3; no definite D call. There are 11 residues in the CDR3. V was clipped by 4 bases and J by 4 bases, with 6 bases between them. In germline, CDR1 is SQVTM, CDR2 ANQGSEA. CDR3 sequence (DNA): TGCAGCGTTGGTAGGGCAGATACGCAGTATTTT. It specifies CSVGRADTQYF.

The rearrangement uses TRBV29-1 and TRBJ2-1, with D hard to call. Deletions cut 6 bases from V and 4 bases from J, with 16 bases between. In germline, CDR1 is SQVTM, CDR2 ANQGSEA. There are 14 residues in the CDR3. CDR3 sequence reads: CSVGGGPSYNEQFF. DNA of the CDR3: TGCAGCGTCGGCGGTGGGCCTTCTTACAATGAGCAGTTCTTC.

The gene calls are TRBV24-1 and TRBJ2-5, with TRBD2 matching 11 bases. Trimming at V came to 4 bases and at J to 1 base, leaving 4 bases not matched to a gene. The germline V gene encodes CDR1 KGHDR and CDR2 SFDVKD. This CDR3 region has 16 residues. The CDR3 bases are TGTGCCACCAGTGACCTAGCGGGGGGCCTCCAAGAGACCCAGTACTTC. It yields the protein CATSDLAGGLQETQYF.

The V call is TRBV7-6, the J call TRBJ2-5, with 10 bases identical to TRBD2. This CDR3 contains 17 residues. Germline assignment: CDR1 SGHVS and CDR2 FNYEAQ. Trimming removed 2 bases from V and 1 base from J; junction bases left unmatched: 7. The CDR3 spells CASSLLAGALGQETQYF. For the CDR3, the DNA is TGTGCCAGCAGCTTACTAGCGGGAGCTCTGGGCCAAGAGACCCAGTACTTC.

The chain employs TRBV4-1 and TRBJ2-2; no reliable D call. Germline CDR1 is MGHRA and CDR2 is YSYEKL. Trimming took 1 base from V and 5 from J, leaving 14 bases between them. The CDR3 spans 16 residues. CDR3 sequence: CASSQADLWLTGELFF. As DNA, the CDR3 is TGCGCCAGCAGCCAAGCTGATCTCTGGTTGACCGGGGAGCTGTTTTTT.

This chain joins TRBV7-6 and TRBJ2-3; TRBD1 or TRBD2 may be the D gene (6 bases each). The germline V gene has CDR1 SGHVS and CDR2 FNYEAQ. This CDR3 comprises 15 residues. V was clipped by 0 bases and J by 2 bases, with 9 bases between them. CDR3 nucleotide sequence: TGTGCCAGCAGCTTAGCCCGGGGGCCCACAGATACGCAGTATTTT. Its protein is CASSLARGPTDTQYF.

This chain links TRBV3-1 with TRBJ2-2; the D is unclear. Germline loops: CDR1 LGHDT, CDR2 YNNKEL (reference sequence). Between the trimmed V and J ends, which lost 1 base and 0 bases, there was a span of 18 bases. This CDR3 has 19 residues. The CDR3 sequence is CASSQALVPVRSNTGELFF. The CDR3 bases are TGTGCCAGCAGCCAAGCCCTGGTCCCAGTCAGATCGAACACCGGGGAGCTGTTTTTT.

The chain combines TRBV30 with TRBJ1-4, with D uncertain. CDR1 and CDR2 from the germline V gene are GTSNPN and SVGIG (reference sequence). Trimming shortened V by 0 bases and J by 7 bases, and 6 bases separated the two germline ends. CDR3 length: 12 amino acids. This CDR3 reads CAWSVQSEKLFF. In nucleotides, the CDR3 is TGTGCCTGGAGTGTGCAGTCTGAAAAACTGTTTTTT.

The chain has TRBV9 and TRBJ2-7; tentatively, D is TRBD2 (6 bases). The V end lost 4 bases, the J end lost 1 base, and 15 bases lay between the germline ends. The CDR3 has 15 residues. Germline CDR1 and CDR2: SGDLS and YYNGEE. The DNA for the CDR3 is TGTGCCAGCAGCAAAAGAGGGGACTCATCCTACGAGCAGTACTTC. It codes for CASSKRGDSSYEQYF.

The CDR3 is CSVEEQTSYGYTF. The CDR3, as DNA: TGCAGCGTTGAGGAACAGACTTCCTATGGCTACACCTTC. The V call is TRBV29-1, the J call TRBJ1-2; D remains ambiguous. Per the germline V gene, CDR1 is SQVTM and CDR2 is ANQGSEA. The CDR3 consists of 13 residues. The V gene lost 3 bases and the J gene lost 4 bases, with 12 bases spanning the gap. The variable domain in full, with the rest retrieved from reference TRBV29-1 and TRBJ1-2, is SAVISQKPSRDICQRGTSLTIQCQVDSQVTMMFWYRQQPGQSLTLIATANQGSEATYESGFVIDKFPISRPNLTFSTLTVSNMSPEDSSIYLCSVEEQTSYGYTFGSGTRLTVV.

The chain couples TRBV30 to TRBJ1-1; TRBD1 is a possible D gene (5 bases). Trimming took off 8 bases at V and 7 bases at J, with 11 bases between the two ends. Germline-derived CDR1 and CDR2 are GTSNPN and SVGIG (reference sequence). CDR3 length: 10 amino acids. CDR3 sequence: CAAGRNEAFF. The CDR3 DNA sequence: TGTGCCGCGGGACGGAATGAAGCTTTCTTT.

The table lists this clonotype with a count of one. The chain is built from TRBV20-1 and TRBJ1-2; D ambiguous. CDR1 and CDR2 from the germline V gene are DFQATT and SNEGSKA (reference sequence). V dropped 0 bases and J dropped 4 bases, with 18 bases sitting between them. The CDR3 extends over 16 amino acids. Here the CDR3 reads CSARDYGQALPYGYTF. The CDR3 nucleotides are TGCAGTGCTAGAGATTACGGCCAGGCGCTGCCCTATGGCTACACCTTC.

The chain has TRBV6-5 and TRBJ2-5; perhaps TRBD1 as D (6 bases). The CDR3 has 18 residues. CDR1 is MNHEY and CDR2 is SVGAGI in the germline V gene. Trimming cost V 0 bases and J 2 bases, with 19 bases left between them. CDR3 sequence reads: CASSYSHSLQGRQETQYF. CDR3 in DNA: TGTGCCAGCAGTTACTCGCATTCGTTACAGGGTCGACAAGAGACCCAGTACTTC.

The gene calls are TRBV5-6 and TRBJ1-4; the match to TRBD1 covers 8 bases. The CDR3 covers 15 residues. V trimming: 2 bases; J trimming: 3 bases; junction bases outside the gene matches: 3. Per the germline V gene, CDR1 is SGHDT and CDR2 is YYEEEE. CDR3 loop: CASSFGQGSNEKLFF. The CDR3 DNA is TGTGCCAGCAGCTTCGGACAGGGCTCTAATGAAAAACTGTTTTTT.

V and J are TRBV28 and TRBJ2-7; D might be TRBD2 (7 bases). The CDR3 extends over 18 amino acids. Germline CDR1 and CDR2: MDHEN and SYDVKM. With 2 bases removed from V and 3 bases from J, the gap between germline ends came to 23 bases. CDR3 coding DNA: TGTGCCAGCAGTTTAGGGGCGGGGGCCCCTTTGACTCTCTACGAGCAGTACTTC. Encoded protein: CASSLGAGAPLTLYEQYF.